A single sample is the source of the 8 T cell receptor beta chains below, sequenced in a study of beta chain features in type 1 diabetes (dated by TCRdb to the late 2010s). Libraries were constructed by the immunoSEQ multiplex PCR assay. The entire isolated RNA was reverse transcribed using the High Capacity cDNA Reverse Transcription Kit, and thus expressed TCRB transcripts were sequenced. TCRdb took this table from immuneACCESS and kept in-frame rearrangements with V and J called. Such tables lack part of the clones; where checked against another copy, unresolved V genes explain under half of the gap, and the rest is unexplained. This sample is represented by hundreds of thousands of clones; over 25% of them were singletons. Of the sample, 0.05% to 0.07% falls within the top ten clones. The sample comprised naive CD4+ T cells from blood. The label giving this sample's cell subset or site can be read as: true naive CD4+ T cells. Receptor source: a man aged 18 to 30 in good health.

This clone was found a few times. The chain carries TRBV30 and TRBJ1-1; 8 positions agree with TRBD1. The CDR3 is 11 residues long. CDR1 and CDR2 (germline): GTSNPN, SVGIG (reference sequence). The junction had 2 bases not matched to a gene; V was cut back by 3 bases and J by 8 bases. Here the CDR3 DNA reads TGTGCCTGGAGACGACAGGGGGAAGCTTTCTTT. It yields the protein CAWRRQGEAFF.

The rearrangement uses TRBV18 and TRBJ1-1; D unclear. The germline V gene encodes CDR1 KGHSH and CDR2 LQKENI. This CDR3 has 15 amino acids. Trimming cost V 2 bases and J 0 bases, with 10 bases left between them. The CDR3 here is CASSPSESMNTEAFF. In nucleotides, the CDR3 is TGTGCCAGCTCACCAAGCGAGTCGATGAACACTGAAGCTTTCTTT.

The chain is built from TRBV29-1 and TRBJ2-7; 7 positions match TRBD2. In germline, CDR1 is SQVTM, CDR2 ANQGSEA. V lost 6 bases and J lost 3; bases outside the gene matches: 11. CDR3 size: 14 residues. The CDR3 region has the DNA TGCAGCGTCAATTCCGGGACTACTAACTACGAGCAGTACTTC. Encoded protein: CSVNSGTTNYEQYF.

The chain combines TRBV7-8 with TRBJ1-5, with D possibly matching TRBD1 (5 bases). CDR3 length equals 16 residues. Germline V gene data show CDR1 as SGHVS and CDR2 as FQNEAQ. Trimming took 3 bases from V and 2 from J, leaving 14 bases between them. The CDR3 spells CASSLGVWARNQPQHF. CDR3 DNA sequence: TGTGCCAGCAGCTTGGGGGTTTGGGCCCGCAATCAGCCCCAGCATTTT.

The CDR3 coding sequence is TGTGCCAGCAGCGCGACTAGCGGGAGCGTGAATGAGCAGTTCTTC. Its protein is CASSATSGSVNEQFF. The V gene is TRBV7-2, the J gene TRBJ2-1; 12 nucleotides line up with TRBD2. Per the germline V gene, CDR1 is SGHTA and CDR2 is FQGNSA. The CDR3 contains 15 residues. Trimming cost V 5 bases and J 7 bases; bases outside gene matches: 6.

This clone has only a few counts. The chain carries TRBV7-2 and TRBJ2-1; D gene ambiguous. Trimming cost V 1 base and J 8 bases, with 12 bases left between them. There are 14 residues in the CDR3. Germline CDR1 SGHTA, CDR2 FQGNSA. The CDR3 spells CASSLVNRWHEQFF. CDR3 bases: TGTGCCAGCAGCTTAGTAAATAGATGGCATGAGCAGTTCTTC.

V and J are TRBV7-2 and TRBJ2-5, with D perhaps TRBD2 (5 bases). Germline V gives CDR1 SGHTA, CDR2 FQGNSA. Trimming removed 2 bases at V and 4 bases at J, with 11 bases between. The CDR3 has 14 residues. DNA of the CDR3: TGTGCCAGCAGCTTATCGGCCGGGGTAGAGACCCAGTACTTC. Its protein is CASSLSAGVETQYF.

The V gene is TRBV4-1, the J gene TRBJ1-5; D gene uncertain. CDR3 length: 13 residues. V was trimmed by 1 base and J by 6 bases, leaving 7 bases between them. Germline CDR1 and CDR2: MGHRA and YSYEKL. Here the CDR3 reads CASSQVVGQPQHF. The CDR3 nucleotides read TGCGCCAGCAGCCAAGTTGTAGGTCAGCCCCAGCATTTT.